This is a list of T cell receptor beta chains from one sample in a study of T cell changes during pregnancy in multiple sclerosis. Sequenced by immunoSEQ multiplex PCR; TCRdb stores in-frame clones only, minus some. The repertoire includes approximately 54,000 clones, more than 85% of them detected once, and over 1% sits in the top ten. The input for sequencing was peripheral blood, taken after pregnancy. Every receptor here comes from a female donor in good health, enrolled as a control in a pregnancy study. Each CDR3 is given with its conserved first and last residue. Fields, in order: CDR3 DNA, CDR3 protein, D gene, CDR3 length, V gene, J gene, clone size. The D gene is left open where the match is weak. Not every row has a clone size; where given, it reads once, few, many or a size class.

TGTGCCAGCAGTTTCCAACAGAACACTGAAGCTTTCTTT	CASSFQQNTEAFF	.	13	TRBV27	TRBJ1-1	.
TGTGCCAGCAGTGTAAAGGCGCAGGGGGCTTTGTTTGGCTATGGCTACACCTTC	CASSVKAQGALFGYGYTF	TRBD1	18	TRBV27	TRBJ1-2	.
TGTGCCAGCGAGCGGGCCTACGAGCAGTACTTC	CASERAYEQYF	.	11	TRBV6-1	TRBJ2-7	.
TGTGCCAGCATTCCAAGCGGGGCTAGCTACAATGAGCAGTTCTTC	CASIPSGASYNEQFF	TRBD2	15	TRBV28	TRBJ2-1	.
TGCGCCAGCAGCCACGGACCGGGACAGGGAAGCAATCAGCCCCAGCATTTT	CASSHGPGQGSNQPQHF	TRBD1	17	TRBV4-1	TRBJ1-5	once
TGTGCCAGCAGCCAACTAAGAGGGGTGACAGGGGGTCGGAATGGCTACACCTTC	CASSQLRGVTGGRNGYTF	TRBD1	18	TRBV14	TRBJ1-2	.
TGTGCCATCAGTGAAAGGACTAGCGGGGGCACAGATACGCAGTATTTT	CAISERTSGGTDTQYF	TRBD2	16	TRBV10-3	TRBJ2-3	.
TGTGCCAGTAGTCCCCTGGACAGGGGGCCTCTTAGCACAGATACGCAGTATTTT	CASSPLDRGPLSTDTQYF	TRBD1	18	TRBV19	TRBJ2-3	.
TGTGCCAGCAGCTCACGACAGAAAAACACCGGGGAGCTGTTTTTT	CASSSRQKNTGELFF	.	15	TRBV5-4	TRBJ2-2	.
TGTGCCAGCAGTGGGGGAGCGTTTAGCAATCAGCCCCAGCATTTT	CASSGGAFSNQPQHF	.	15	TRBV6-1	TRBJ1-5	.
TGTGCCAGCGGAAGACAGGCTCTTAGCAATCAGCCCCAGCATTTT	CASGRQALSNQPQHF	.	15	TRBV2	TRBJ1-5	.
TGCGCCAGCAGTGAGTCGGCTACTAGCAATAGAAACGAGCAGTACTTC	CASSESATSNRNEQYF	.	16	TRBV10-2	TRBJ2-7	.
TGTGCCAGCAGCTCGACCCACGACAGGGCGAGATCACCCCTCCACTTT	CASSSTHDRARSPLHF	TRBD1	16	TRBV5-6	TRBJ1-6	.
TGTGCCAGCAGCATCGCTCTGGCGGCCGACTACGAGCAGTACTTC	CASSIALAADYEQYF	.	15	TRBV7-2	TRBJ2-7	.
TGTGCCAGCAGTTACGGGGCGGGACAAGAGACCCAGTACTTC	CASSYGAGQETQYF	.	14	TRBV6-6	TRBJ2-5	.
TGTGCCAGCAGTTACGGTACAGGGTCCGGGGAGCTGTTTTTT	CASSYGTGSGELFF	.	14	TRBV6-5	TRBJ2-2	.
TGTGCCAGCAGCTTAGCGCGACAGGGGGTGGAGACCCAGTACTTC	CASSLARQGVETQYF	TRBD1	15	TRBV7-9	TRBJ2-5	.
TGTGCCAGCCTCCCCGCAGGGAACTATGGCTACACCTTC	CASLPAGNYGYTF	.	13	TRBV7-9	TRBJ1-2	.
TGTGCCAGCTCACCACCATCCGGGACAGGGGTCTACGAGCAGTACTTC	CASSPPSGTGVYEQYF	TRBD1	16	TRBV18	TRBJ2-7	.
TGTGCCAGTAGTATAAGGGAGGGGAACACTGAAGCTTTCTTT	CASSIREGNTEAFF	.	14	TRBV19	TRBJ1-1	once
TGTGCCAGCAGCTTGGCCCGGGGGGCCGAGGGCACCGGGGAGCTGTTTTTT	CASSLARGAEGTGELFF	.	17	TRBV5-4	TRBJ2-2	.
TGTGCCAGCAGAACGGACAGGTTCCTCTCCTACGAGCAGTACTTC	CASRTDRFLSYEQYF	TRBD1	15	TRBV6-6	TRBJ2-7	.
TGTGCCAGCTCAAGGGGGCGAGACACAGATACGCAGTATTTT	CASSRGRDTDTQYF	TRBD1	14	TRBV18	TRBJ2-3	.
TGTGCCAGCAGTTTCCCCTTGACAGAAGTAAGCAATGAGCAGTTCTTC	CASSFPLTEVSNEQFF	.	16	TRBV28	TRBJ2-1	once
TGCGCCAGCAGCCCTCGGGACAGACTCCCGAACACTGAAGCTTTCTTT	CASSPRDRLPNTEAFF	TRBD1	16	TRBV4-1	TRBJ1-1	few
TGTGCCAGCAGTTTAGGACAGGGGGCTTTGGAGCAGTACTTC	CASSLGQGALEQYF	TRBD1	14	TRBV27	TRBJ2-7	.
TGTGCTAGTGGTCCCGGCGGGGGCGAGGAGACCCAGTACTTC	CASGPGGGEETQYF	.	14	TRBV12-5	TRBJ2-5	.
TGTGCCAGCAGCGCGGGACAGGCTAATTCACCCCTCCACTTT	CASSAGQANSPLHF	TRBD1	14	TRBV11-3	TRBJ1-6	.
TGTGCCAGTAGTCTGACAGGGGACGCCTACGAGCAGTACTTC	CASSLTGDAYEQYF	TRBD1	14	TRBV19	TRBJ2-7	.
TGTGCCAGCAGTGCTGACAAGGACAGTGTTAATGAAAAACTGTTTTTT	CASSADKDSVNEKLFF	.	16	TRBV6-1	TRBJ1-4	.
TGTGCCAGCAGCGTAGGGCTAGCGGGAGGGATCGATGAGCAGTTCTTC	CASSVGLAGGIDEQFF	TRBD2	16	TRBV9	TRBJ2-1	few
TGTGCCACCAGCGCCCTCAATTCGGGGTACAGGGTGGATGGCTACACCTTC	CATSALNSGYRVDGYTF	.	17	TRBV15	TRBJ1-2	.
TGTGCCAGCACCGAACAGACAGGTTCCTACGAGCAGTACTTC	CASTEQTGSYEQYF	.	14	TRBV2	TRBJ2-7	.
TGTGCCAGCAGTGAAACAGGGGGCTCGGTCACTGAAGCTTTCTTT	CASSETGGSVTEAFF	TRBD1	15	TRBV28	TRBJ1-1	.
TGTGCCAGCAGCTTTTCCGTGACGGGTAACTCCTACGAGCAGTACTTC	CASSFSVTGNSYEQYF	.	16	TRBV7-9	TRBJ2-7	.
TGCGCCAGCCGGACTGGGGGCGCTGGAAACACCATATATTTT	CASRTGGAGNTIYF	.	14	TRBV10-2	TRBJ1-3	.
TGCGCCAGCAGCTACCGGGACTACGGTGAAGCTTTCTTT	CASSYRDYGEAFF	.	13	TRBV5-1	TRBJ1-1	.
TGCGCCAGCAGGTTGGCTACCCTCCCAAGAGAGACCCAGTACTTC	CASRLATLPRETQYF	.	15	TRBV5-1	TRBJ2-5	.
TGCGCCAGCAGCCCCAGTCTTTATTCTGGAAACACCATATATTTT	CASSPSLYSGNTIYF	.	15	TRBV5-1	TRBJ1-3	.
TGTGCCAGCCTATCCGGGACAAAAGAGACCCAGTACTTC	CASLSGTKETQYF	.	13	TRBV18	TRBJ2-5	.
TGTGCCAGCAGCGCTCTAAGCACAGATACGCAGTATTTT	CASSALSTDTQYF	.	13	TRBV9	TRBJ2-3	.
TGTGCCAGTGGGACAGGGACGAACCAGCCCCAGCATTTT	CASGTGTNQPQHF	TRBD1	13	TRBV19	TRBJ1-5	.
TGTGCCAGCAGCTTATATACTACTGGAAACACCATATATTTT	CASSLYTTGNTIYF	.	14	TRBV7-9	TRBJ1-3	.
TGTGCCAGCAGCGCCCAGCAGGGATGGCAGGCTGGCTACACCTTC	CASSAQQGWQAGYTF	.	15	TRBV5-4	TRBJ1-2	.
TGTGCCAGCCTCCAGGGACTAGCGTTAGATACGCAGTATTTT	CASLQGLALDTQYF	TRBD2	14	TRBV2	TRBJ2-3	once
TGTGCCACCAGCATCCCGGGGGCTAGCGGAAATAGGGAGCAGTTCTTC	CATSIPGASGNREQFF	.	16	TRBV15	TRBJ2-1	.
TGTGCCAGCAGCTTAGAGCCAGGGGCGCAAGAGACCCAGTACTTC	CASSLEPGAQETQYF	.	15	TRBV7-2	TRBJ2-5	.